This record looks at one T cell receptor delta chain sequence and its context. This may come from a read error, since a much larger clone is one base off. These data are taken from a study of gamma-delta chains in newborns, infants, children. Study-level background: Microbial exposure reportedly drives polyclonal innate γδ T cell expansion after birth.

The CDR3 has 19 residues. Germline V gene sequence: CDR1 GEAIGNYY, CDR2 EKD. Trimming shortened V by 0 bases and J by 5 bases, and 19 bases separated the two germline ends. With CATT, TCRdb re-called clones from the reads. Altogether 1,500 to 2,500 delta-chain clones are present, around 3% being singletons, with the ten largest covering around a tenth. This sequence was found in a child in good health. The chain combines TRDV2 with TRDJ3; possibly TRDD3 for D (6 bases). The sequencing sample was made of blood. The DNA for the CDR3 is TGTGCCTGTGACACCGTGGGGGGTGAGAGCCCCCGGGACACCCGACAGATGTTTTTC. It yields the protein CACDTVGGESPRDTRQMFF.